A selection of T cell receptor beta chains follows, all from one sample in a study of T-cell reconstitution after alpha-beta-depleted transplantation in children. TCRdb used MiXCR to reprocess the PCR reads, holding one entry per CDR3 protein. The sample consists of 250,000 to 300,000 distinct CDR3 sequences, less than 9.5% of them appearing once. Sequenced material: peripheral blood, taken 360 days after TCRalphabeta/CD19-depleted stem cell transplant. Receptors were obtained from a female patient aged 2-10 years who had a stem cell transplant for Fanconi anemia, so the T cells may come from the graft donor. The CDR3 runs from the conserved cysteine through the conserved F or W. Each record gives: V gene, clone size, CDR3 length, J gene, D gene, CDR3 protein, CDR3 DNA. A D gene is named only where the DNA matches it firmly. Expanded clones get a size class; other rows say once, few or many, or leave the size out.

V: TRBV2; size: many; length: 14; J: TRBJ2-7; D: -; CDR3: CASSEFGGSYEQYF; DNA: TGTGCCAGCAGTGAATTTGGGGGGTCCTACGAGCAGTACTTC
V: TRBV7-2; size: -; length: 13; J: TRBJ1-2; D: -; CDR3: CASSFGQRDGYTF; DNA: TGTGCCAGCAGCTTTGGGCAGAGGGATGGCTACACCTTC
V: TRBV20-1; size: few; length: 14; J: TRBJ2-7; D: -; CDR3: CSAKSRDGHYEQYF; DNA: TGCAGTGCCAAATCTCGGGACGGCCACTACGAGCAGTACTTC
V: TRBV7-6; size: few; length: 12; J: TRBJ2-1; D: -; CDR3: CASSFGDHEQFF; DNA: TGTGCCAGCAGCTTTGGGGACCATGAGCAGTTCTTC
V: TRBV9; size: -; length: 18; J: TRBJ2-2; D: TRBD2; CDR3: CASSPRPSASGYTGELFF; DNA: TGTGCCAGCAGCCCCCGTCCCAGCGCTAGCGGATACACCGGGGAGCTGTTTTTT
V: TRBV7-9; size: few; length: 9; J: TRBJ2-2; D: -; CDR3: CGLTGELFF; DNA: TGTGGGCTCACCGGGGAGCTGTTTTTT
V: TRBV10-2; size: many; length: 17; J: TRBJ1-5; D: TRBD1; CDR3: CASSERSGGGVFQPQHF; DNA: TGCGCCAGCAGTGAGAGGTCGGGAGGGGGCGTTTTCCAGCCCCAGCATTTT
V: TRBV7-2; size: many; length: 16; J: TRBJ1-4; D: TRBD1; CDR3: CASRDRGFRTNEKLFF; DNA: TGTGCCAGCAGAGACAGGGGATTCCGCACTAATGAAAAACTGTTTTTT
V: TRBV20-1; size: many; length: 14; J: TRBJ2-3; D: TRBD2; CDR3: CSASSGGYTDTQYF; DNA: TGCAGTGCTAGCTCGGGGGGGTACACAGATACGCAGTATTTT
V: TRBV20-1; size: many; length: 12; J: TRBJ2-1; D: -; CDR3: CSASGIYNEQFF; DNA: TGCAGTGCTAGCGGGATCTACAATGAGCAGTTCTTC
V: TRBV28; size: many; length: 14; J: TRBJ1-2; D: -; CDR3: CASSPHRPYYGYTF; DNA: TGTGCCAGCAGCCCCCACAGGCCTTACTATGGCTACACCTTC
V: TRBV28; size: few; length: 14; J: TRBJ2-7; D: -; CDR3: CASSPPRVSYEQYF; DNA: TGTGCCAGCAGTCCTCCAAGGGTTTCCTACGAGCAGTACTTC
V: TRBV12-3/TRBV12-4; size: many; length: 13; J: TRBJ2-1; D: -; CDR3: CASSPRPGDEQFF; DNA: TGTGCCAGCAGTCCGCGGCCAGGGGATGAGCAGTTCTTC
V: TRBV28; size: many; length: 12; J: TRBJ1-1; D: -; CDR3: CASRAGEPEAFF; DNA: TGTGCCAGCAGAGCGGGGGAACCTGAAGCTTTCTTT
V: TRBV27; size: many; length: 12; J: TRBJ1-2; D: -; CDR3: CASSSTADGYTF; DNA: TGTGCCAGCAGTTCGACAGCGGATGGCTACACCTTC
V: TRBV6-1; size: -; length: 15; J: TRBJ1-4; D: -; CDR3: CASSETGTGNEKLFF; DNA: TGTGCCAGCAGTGAGACCGGGACCGGGAATGAAAAACTGTTTTTT
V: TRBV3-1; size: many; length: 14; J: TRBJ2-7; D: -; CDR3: CASDGAGGSSGQYF; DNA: TGTGCCAGTGATGGGGCAGGGGGGAGTTCAGGGCAGTACTTC
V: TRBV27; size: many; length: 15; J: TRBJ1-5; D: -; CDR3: CASRRFGGGDQPQHF; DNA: TGTGCCAGCAGACGATTTGGTGGAGGGGATCAGCCCCAGCATTTT
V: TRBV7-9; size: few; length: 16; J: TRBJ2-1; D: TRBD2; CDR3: CASSFLLAGGGNEQFF; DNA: TGTGCCAGCAGCTTCCTGCTAGCGGGGGGGGGCAATGAGCAGTTCTTC
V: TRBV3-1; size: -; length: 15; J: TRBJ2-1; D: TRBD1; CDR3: CASKRGRSSYNEQFF; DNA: TGTGCCAGCAAAAGGGGGCGGAGCTCCTACAATGAGCAGTTCTTC
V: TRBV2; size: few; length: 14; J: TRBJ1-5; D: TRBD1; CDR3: CASSPWTGNQPQHF; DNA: TGTGCCAGCAGTCCTTGGACAGGGAATCAGCCCCAGCATTTT
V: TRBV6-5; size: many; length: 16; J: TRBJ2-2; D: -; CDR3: CASSYAGAVNTGELFF; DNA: TGTGCCAGCAGTTACGCGGGGGCCGTGAACACCGGGGAGCTGTTTTTT
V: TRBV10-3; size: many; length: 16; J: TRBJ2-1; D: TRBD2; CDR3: CAISESSGGDYNEQFF; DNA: TGTGCCATCAGTGAGTCCTCTGGGGGGGACTACAATGAGCAGTTCTTC
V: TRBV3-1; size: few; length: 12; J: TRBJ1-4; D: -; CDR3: CASSLSDRKLFF; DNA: TGTGCCAGCAGCCTCTCTGACAGGAAACTGTTTTTT
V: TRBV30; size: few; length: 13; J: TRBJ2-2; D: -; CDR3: CAWSVGVPGELFF; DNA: TGTGCCTGGAGTGTGGGGGTTCCCGGGGAGCTGTTTTTT
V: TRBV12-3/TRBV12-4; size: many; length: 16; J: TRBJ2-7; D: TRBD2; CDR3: CASSLLAGVASYEQYF; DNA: TGTGCCAGCAGTTTACTAGCGGGAGTTGCCTCCTACGAGCAGTACTTC
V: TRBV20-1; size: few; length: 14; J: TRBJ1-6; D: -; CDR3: CSAIRARDNSPLHF; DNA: TGCAGTGCTATTAGGGCCCGCGATAATTCACCCCTCCACTTT
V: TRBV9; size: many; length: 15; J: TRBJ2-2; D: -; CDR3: CASSVGGTNTGELFF; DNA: TGTGCCAGCAGCGTAGGAGGGACCAACACCGGGGAGCTGTTTTTT
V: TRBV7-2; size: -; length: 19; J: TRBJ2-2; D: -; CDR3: CASSLGFLTGIGHTGELFF; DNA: TGTGCCAGCAGCTTAGGCTTCTTAACGGGGATCGGGCACACCGGGGAGCTGTTTTTT
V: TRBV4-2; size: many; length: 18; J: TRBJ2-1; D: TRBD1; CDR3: CASSHVGLEAGGYNEQFF; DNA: TGTGCCAGCAGCCATGTGGGGCTAGAGGCAGGGGGATACAATGAGCAGTTCTTC
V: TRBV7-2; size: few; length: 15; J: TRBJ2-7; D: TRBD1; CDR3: CASSPQRQTGYEQYF; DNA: TGTGCCAGCAGCCCTCAGCGCCAGACAGGGTACGAGCAGTACTTC
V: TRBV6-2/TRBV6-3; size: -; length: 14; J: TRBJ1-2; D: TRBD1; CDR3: CASSARTGVRGYTF; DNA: TGTGCCAGCAGTGCCCGGACAGGGGTACGCGGCTACACCTTC
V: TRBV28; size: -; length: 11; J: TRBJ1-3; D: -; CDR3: CASSGGITIYF; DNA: TGTGCCAGCAGTGGAGGGATTACCATATATTTT
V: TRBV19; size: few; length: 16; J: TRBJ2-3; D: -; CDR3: CASSIKETVATDTQYF; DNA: TGTGCCAGTAGTATTAAGGAGACAGTCGCCACAGATACGCAGTATTTT
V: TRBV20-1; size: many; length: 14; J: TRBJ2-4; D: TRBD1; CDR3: CSARVGTVVGIQYF; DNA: TGCAGTGCTAGAGTAGGGACAGTAGTAGGCATTCAGTACTTC
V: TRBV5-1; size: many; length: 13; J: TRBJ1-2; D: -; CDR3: CASSLRTRDGYTF; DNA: TGCGCCAGCAGCCTGCGGACAAGGGATGGCTACACCTTC
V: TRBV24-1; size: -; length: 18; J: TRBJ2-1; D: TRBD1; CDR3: CATGPGQGSSNRYNEQFF; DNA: TGTGCCACCGGACCGGGACAGGGATCCTCCAATCGCTACAATGAGCAGTTCTTC
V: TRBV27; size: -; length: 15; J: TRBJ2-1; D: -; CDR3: CASSAVAPAYNEQFF; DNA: TGTGCCAGCAGCGCGGTAGCGCCAGCCTACAATGAGCAGTTCTTC
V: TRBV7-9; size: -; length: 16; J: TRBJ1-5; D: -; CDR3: CASSRRRGDSNQPQHF; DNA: TGTGCCAGCAGCCGACGCCGTGGGGATAGCAATCAGCCCCAGCATTTT
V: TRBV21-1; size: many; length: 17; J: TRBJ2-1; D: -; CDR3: CASSSGQGESSYNEQFF; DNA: TGTGCCAGCAGCAGCGGACAGGGGGAGAGCTCCTACAATGAGCAGTTCTTC
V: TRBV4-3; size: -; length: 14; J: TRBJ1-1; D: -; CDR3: CASSQDGSVTEAFF; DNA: TGCGCCAGCAGCCAAGATGGTTCGGTCACTGAAGCTTTCTTT
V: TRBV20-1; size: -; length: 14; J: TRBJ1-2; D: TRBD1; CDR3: CSARQDRVNYGYTF; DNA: TGCAGTGCTAGGCAAGACAGGGTCAACTATGGCTACACCTTC
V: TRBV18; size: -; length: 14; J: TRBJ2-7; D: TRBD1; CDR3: CASSPGTATYEQYF; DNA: TGTGCCAGCTCACCAGGGACAGCTACCTACGAGCAGTACTTC
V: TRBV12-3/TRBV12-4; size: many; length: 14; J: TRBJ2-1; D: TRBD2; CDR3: CASSLLAGSGEQFF; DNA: TGTGCCAGCAGTTTACTAGCGGGATCGGGTGAGCAGTTCTTC
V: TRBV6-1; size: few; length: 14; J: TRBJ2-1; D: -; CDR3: CASRDSGSYNEQFF; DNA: TGTGCCAGCAGAGATAGCGGCTCCTACAATGAGCAGTTCTTC
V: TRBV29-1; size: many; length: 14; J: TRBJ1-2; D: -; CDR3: CSVEQDGVNYGYTF; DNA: TGCAGCGTTGAACAGGACGGGGTGAACTATGGCTACACCTTC
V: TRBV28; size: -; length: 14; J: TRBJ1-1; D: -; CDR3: CASSLWGPGTEAFF; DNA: TGTGCCAGCAGTTTATGGGGGCCTGGCACTGAAGCTTTCTTT
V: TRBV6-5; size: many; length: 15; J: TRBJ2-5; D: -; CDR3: CASSYSGLAEETQYF; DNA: TGTGCCAGCAGTTACTCCGGGTTAGCCGAGGAGACCCAGTACTTC
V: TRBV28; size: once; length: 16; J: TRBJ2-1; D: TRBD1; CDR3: CASSFSGDWDRNEQFF; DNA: TGTGCCAGCAGTTTCTCGGGCGATTGGGACAGAAATGAGCAGTTCTTC
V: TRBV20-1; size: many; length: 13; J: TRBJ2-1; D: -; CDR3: CSACPGPINEQFF; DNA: TGCAGTGCTTGCCCGGGACCGATCAATGAGCAGTTCTTC
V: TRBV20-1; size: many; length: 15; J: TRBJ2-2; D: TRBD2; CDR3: CSARDRGGQAGELFF; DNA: TGCAGTGCTAGAGATCGGGGGGGCCAGGCCGGGGAGCTGTTTTTT
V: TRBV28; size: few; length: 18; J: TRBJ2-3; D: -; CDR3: CASSFLGGPPGVRDTQYF; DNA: TGTGCCAGCAGTTTTCTTGGGGGCCCCCCAGGGGTCCGGGATACGCAGTATTTT
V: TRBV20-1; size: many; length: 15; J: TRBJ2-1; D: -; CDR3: CSAQGGTVSYNEQFF; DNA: TGCAGTGCTCAGGGCGGGACGGTATCCTACAATGAGCAGTTCTTC
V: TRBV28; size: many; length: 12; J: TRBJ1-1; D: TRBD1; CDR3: CAVHRGRTEAFF; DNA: TGTGCCGTACACAGGGGGCGGACTGAAGCTTTCTTT